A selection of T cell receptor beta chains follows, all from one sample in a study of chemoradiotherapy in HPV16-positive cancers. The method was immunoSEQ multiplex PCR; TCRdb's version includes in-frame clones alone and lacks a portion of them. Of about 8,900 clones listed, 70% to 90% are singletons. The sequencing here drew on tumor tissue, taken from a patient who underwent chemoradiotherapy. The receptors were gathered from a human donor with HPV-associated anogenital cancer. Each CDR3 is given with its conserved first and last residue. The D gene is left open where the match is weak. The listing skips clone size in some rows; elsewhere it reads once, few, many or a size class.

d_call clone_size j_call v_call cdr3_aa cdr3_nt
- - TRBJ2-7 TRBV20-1 CSAKVFHEQYF TGCAGTGCTAAGGTTTTCCACGAGCAGTACTTC
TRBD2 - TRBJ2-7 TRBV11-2 CASSSAASGRPGEQYF TGTGCCAGCAGCTCCGCCGCTAGCGGAAGGCCGGGCGAGCAGTACTTC
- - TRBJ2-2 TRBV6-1 CASSRTTGELFF TGTGCCAGCAGTCGGACCACCGGGGAGCTGTTTTTT
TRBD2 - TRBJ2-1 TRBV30 CAWSSSGGTRGNEQFF TGTGCCTGGAGTTCCAGCGGGGGGACACGGGGGAATGAGCAGTTCTTC
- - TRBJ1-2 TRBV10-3 CAISEAGMNYGYTF TGTGCCATCAGTGAGGCAGGGATGAACTATGGCTACACCTTC
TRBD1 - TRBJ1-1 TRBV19 CASSWDSPTEAFF TGTGCCAGTAGTTGGGACAGCCCTACTGAAGCTTTCTTT
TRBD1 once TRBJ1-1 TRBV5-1 CASSLTGQGDQAFF TGCGCCAGCAGCTTGACGGGACAGGGGGATCAAGCTTTCTTT
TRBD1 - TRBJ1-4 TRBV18 CASSQRTGNEKLFF TGTGCCAGCTCACAGAGGACAGGGAATGAAAAACTGTTTTTT
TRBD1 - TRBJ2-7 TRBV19 CASSIGTGDHEQYF TGTGCCAGTAGTATAGGGACAGGGGACCACGAGCAGTACTTC
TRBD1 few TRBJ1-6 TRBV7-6 CASSLRAPGQGNSPLHF TGTGCCAGCAGCTTAAGGGCTCCGGGACAGGGAAATTCACCCCTCCACTTT
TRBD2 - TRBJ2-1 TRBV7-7 CASSLGGLAGSDEQFF TGTGCTAGCAGCTTGGGAGGACTAGCGGGAAGCGATGAGCAGTTCTTC
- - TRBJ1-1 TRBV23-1 CASSQLLVPEAFF TGCGCCAGCAGTCAACTTCTAGTTCCTGAAGCTTTCTTT
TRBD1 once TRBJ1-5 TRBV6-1 CASSIWDRENQPQHF TGTGCCAGCAGTATATGGGACAGGGAAAATCAGCCCCAGCATTTT
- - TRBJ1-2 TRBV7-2 CASSPGWEYPNYGYTF TGTGCCAGCAGCCCAGGGTGGGAGTATCCTAACTATGGCTACACCTTC
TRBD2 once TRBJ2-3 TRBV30 CAWSETSGPTDTQYF TGTGCCTGGAGTGAGACTAGCGGCCCCACAGATACGCAGTATTTT
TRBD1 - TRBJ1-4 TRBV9 CASSASIGTGDYEKLFF TGTGCCAGCAGCGCTTCAATCGGGACAGGCGACTACGAAAAACTGTTTTTT
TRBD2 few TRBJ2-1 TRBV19 CASSTETSANEQFF TGTGCCAGTAGTACCGAGACTAGCGCTAATGAGCAGTTCTTC
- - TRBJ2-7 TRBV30 CAWTYGGSYEQYF TGTGCCTGGACCTACGGGGGAAGCTACGAGCAGTACTTC
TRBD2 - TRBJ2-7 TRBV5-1 CASSLLLAGGNSYEQYF TGCGCCAGCAGCTTGTTATTAGCGGGGGGTAACTCCTACGAGCAGTACTTC
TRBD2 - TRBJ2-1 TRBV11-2 CASSRRGASGGALEQFF TGTGCCAGCAGCCGCCGGGGGGCTAGCGGGGGGGCCTTGGAGCAGTTCTTC
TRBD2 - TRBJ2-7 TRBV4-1 CASSLGGGYEQYF TGCGCCAGCAGCCTTGGGGGGGGCTACGAGCAGTACTTC
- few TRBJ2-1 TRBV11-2 CASIYIGGGRLYNEQFF TGTGCCAGCATTTACATTGGCGGAGGCCGTCTCTACAATGAGCAGTTCTTC
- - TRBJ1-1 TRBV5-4 CASSIGASGTEAFF TGTGCCAGCAGCATAGGGGCGTCAGGCACTGAAGCTTTCTTT
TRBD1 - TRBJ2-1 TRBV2 CASRGRGTLF TGTGCCAGCAGGGGCAGGGGGACCCTCTTC
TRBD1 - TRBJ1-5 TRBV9 CASSVATQGILYSNQPQHF TGTGCCAGCAGCGTAGCTACACAGGGGATCCTATATAGCAATCAGCCCCAGCATTTT
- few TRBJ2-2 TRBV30 CAWSVPWQGEGGELFF TGTGCCTGGAGTGTACCCTGGCAGGGGGAGGGCGGGGAGCTGTTTTTT
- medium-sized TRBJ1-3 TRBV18 CASSPSPGDTIYF TGTGCCAGCTCACCTTCCCCGGGGGACACCATATATTTT
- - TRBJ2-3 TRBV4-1 CASSQATDTQYF TGCGCCAGCAGCCAAGCCACAGATACGCAGTATTTT